This TCR beta chain was found in a study of human T cells and chemical hapten exposure (dated by TCRdb to 2020 to 2023). For the wider study: For sensitization, 2% DPC in acetone was applied to a roughly 2 cm by roughly 2 cm area of upper inner arm skin. The study tracked peripheral blood TCR repertoire changes in vivo during primary and secondary sensitization to the hapten diphenylcyclopropenone (DPC) in alopecia patients. For TCR sequencing, blood came from 25 to 35 alopecia patients at anywhere from one to four time points (pre-sensitization, 2, 6 and 24 weeks). Patch tests used Finn chambers with 0.01% DPC on the upper back, scored after 6 days by International Contact Dermatitis Research Group standards. Libraries were pooled for sequencing, and per-sample TCR yields varied mainly because of small differences in library volumes within the pool. The mostly female patient cohort included alopecia areata with under or over 50% scalp involvement, alopecia totalis and alopecia universalis. Patients additionally received weekly therapeutic DPC doses to the scalp throughout the roughly 26-week study period. Blood samples were taken from patients before sensitization (week 0) and then at 2, 6 and about 24 weeks after DPC sensitization.

Including cysteine and phenylalanine, the CDR3 has 14 amino acids. Only the CDR3 DNA is retained, 42 bases long and in frame from the first base. Deletion took 4 bases off V and 1 base off J, with a span of 10 bases between the germline ends. CDR1 KGHSH and CDR2 LQKENI are derived from the germline V gene. The time point label, as the study defines it: patch test 2, 6 weeks after DPC sensitization. The treatment or condition label of this sample denotes: therapeutic diphenylcyclopropenone sensitization with weekly scalp DPC. At every patch-test visit, the blood draw took place before the patch test was put on. To be eligible, patients had to be aged 18 to 70, diagnosed with alopecia and judged suitable for DPC therapy, while pregnant patients were excluded. Total RNA was isolated from unfractionated whole blood collected in Tempus Blood RNA tubes. Libraries were built with RACE. Sequencing used a NextSeq 500. During library preparation, unique molecular identifiers were attached to individual cDNA molecules so that TCRs could be counted in a quantitative, reproducible way. Each blood RNA sample was used to sequence both TCR alpha and TCR beta chains. Turning to the authors' computational methods: Samples had a median of roughly 91,000 TCRs, with a range from roughly 23,224 to 700,000. V, J and CDR3 annotation of the TCR reads was performed with the Decombinator software suite. To make PS versus PT1 abundance plots, every sample was subsampled to the same number of TCRs (28,000). Expanded TCRs were defined as absent before sensitization and observed at least eight times at the 2-week time point. TCRdb trimmed the raw reads at Q25, called clones with MiXCR and kept productive beta chains. Rows are unified per CDR3 protein, each entry keeping the most common DNA and genes. The V and J calls reflect TCRdb's pipeline rather than the authors' work. This sample gives roughly 380,000 distinct CDR3 sequences in total; about 6% of them show up just once. The top ten clones comprise about 5% of the sample.

The investigation overall reported the following: All patients had alopecia, a presumed autoimmune disease, so their immune response might differ from that of healthy individuals. Patch test score was positively correlated with the number of PT1 expanded TCRs, with significance at thresholds 8, 16 and 32 but not at 4. The number of TCRs above 1 in 1000 frequency did not change with DPC sensitization; there was no evidence of global repertoire structure alterations. After repeated subsampling, the strength of the expansion versus patch-test correlation and the threshold at which it became significant changed. Compared with pre-sensitization or healthy control sets, expanded TCRs formed significantly more large CDR3 similarity clusters, which is consistent with antigen-driven responses.

This clonotype was counted ten times or more. Its antigen target is currently unknown. No qualities accompany the bases; no much larger clone lies one base away. The material sequenced was whole blood, taken in connection with sensitization to the hapten diphenylcyclopropenone (DPC). The chain is made from TRBV18 and TRBJ1-1; the D segment cannot be called with confidence. The clonotype was recovered from a woman in her late teens or twenties with alopecia areata. Some clones in this sample may be carry-over from other donors' samples. The CDR3 has the sequence CASSRGQTNTEAFF. The DNA sequence reads TGTGCCAGCTCACGCGGGCAGACGAACACTGAAGCTTTCTTT. Supplemented by the reference TRBV18 and TRBJ1-1 proteins around the CDR3, the complete variable domain is NAGVMQNPRHLVRRRGQEARLRCSPMKGHSHVYWYRQLPEEGLKFMVYLQKENIIDESGMPKERFSAEFPKEGPSILRIQQVVRGDSAAYFCASSRGQTNTEAFFGQGTRLTVV.